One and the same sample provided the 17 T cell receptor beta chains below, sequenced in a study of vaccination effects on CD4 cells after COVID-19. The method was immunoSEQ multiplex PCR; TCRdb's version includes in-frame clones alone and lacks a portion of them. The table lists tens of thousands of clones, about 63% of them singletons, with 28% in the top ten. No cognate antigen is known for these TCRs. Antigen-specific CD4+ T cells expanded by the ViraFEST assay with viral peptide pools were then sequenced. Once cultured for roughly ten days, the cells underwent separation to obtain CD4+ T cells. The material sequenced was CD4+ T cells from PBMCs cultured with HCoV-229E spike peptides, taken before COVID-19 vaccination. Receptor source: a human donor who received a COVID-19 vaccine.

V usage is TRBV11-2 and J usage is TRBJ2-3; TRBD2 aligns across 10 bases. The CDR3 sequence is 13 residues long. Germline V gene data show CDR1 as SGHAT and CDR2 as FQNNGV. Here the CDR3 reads CVTAGGYTDTQYF. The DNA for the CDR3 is TGTGTAACAGCGGGAGGGTACACAGATACGCAGTATTTT.

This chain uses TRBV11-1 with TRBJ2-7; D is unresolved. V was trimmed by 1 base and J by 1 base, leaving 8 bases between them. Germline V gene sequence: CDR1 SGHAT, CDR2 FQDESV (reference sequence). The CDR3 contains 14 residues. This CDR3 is CASSLEYSSYEQYF. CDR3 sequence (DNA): TGTGCCAGCAGCTTAGAGTACAGTTCCTACGAGCAGTACTTC.

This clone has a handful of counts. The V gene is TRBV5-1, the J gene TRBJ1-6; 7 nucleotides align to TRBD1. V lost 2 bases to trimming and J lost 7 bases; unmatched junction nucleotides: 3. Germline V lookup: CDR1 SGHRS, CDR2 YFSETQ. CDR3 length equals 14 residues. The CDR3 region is CASSFGTENSPLHF. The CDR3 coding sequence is TGCGCCAGCAGCTTCGGGACAGAGAATTCACCCCTCCACTTT.

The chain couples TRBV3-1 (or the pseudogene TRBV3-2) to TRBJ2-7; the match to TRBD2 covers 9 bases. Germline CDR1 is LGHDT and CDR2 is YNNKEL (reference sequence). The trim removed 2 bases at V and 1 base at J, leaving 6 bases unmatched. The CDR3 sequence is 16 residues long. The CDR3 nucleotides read TGTGCCAGCAGCCAAAACCTAGCGGGAATATCCTACGAGCAGTACTTC. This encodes CASSQNLAGISYEQYF.

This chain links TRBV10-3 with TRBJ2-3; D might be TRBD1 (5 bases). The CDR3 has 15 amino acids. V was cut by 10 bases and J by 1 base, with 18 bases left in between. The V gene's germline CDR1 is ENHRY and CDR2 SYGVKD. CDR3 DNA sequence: TGTGCCACCGAAGTTGCCAGGGCGGGCACAGATACGCAGTATTTT. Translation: CATEVARAGTDTQYF.

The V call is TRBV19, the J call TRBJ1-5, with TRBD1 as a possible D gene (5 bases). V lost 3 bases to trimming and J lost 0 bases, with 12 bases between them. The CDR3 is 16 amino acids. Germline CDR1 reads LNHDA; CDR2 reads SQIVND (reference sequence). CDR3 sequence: CASSIRTGGSNQPQHF. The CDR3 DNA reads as TGTGCCAGTAGTATTCGCACAGGAGGTAGCAATCAGCCCCAGCATTTT.

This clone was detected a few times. CDR3 bases: TGCGCCAGCAGCCCGAACCTACTAGCGGGAGGGCCCCATACGCAGTATTTT. Its translation: CASSPNLLAGGPHTQYF. V usage is TRBV4-1 and J usage is TRBJ2-3; 13 bases match TRBD2. The ends lost 4 bases at V and 7 bases at J; junction bases unmatched: 11. CDR1 is MGHRA, CDR2 YSYEKL, per germline. The CDR3 loop spans 17 amino acids.

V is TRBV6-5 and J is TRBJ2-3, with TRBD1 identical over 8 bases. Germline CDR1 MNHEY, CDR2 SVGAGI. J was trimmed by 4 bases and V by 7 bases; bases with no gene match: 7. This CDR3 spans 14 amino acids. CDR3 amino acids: CASNSGGAADTQYF. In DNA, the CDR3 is TGTGCCAGCAATTCAGGGGGCGCGGCAGATACGCAGTATTTT.

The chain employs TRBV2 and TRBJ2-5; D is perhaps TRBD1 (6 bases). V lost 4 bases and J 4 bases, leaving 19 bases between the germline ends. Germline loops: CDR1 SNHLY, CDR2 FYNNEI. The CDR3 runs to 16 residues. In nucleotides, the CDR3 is TGTGCCAGCAGTGGGTTCGGGACAATGGGACCAGAGACCCAGTACTTC. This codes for CASSGFGTMGPETQYF.

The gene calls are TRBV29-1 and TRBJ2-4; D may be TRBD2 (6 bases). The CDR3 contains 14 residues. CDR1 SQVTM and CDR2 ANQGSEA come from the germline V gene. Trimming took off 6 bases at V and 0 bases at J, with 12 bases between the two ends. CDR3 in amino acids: CSVAGRLAKNIQYF. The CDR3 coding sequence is TGCAGCGTCGCGGGACGGCTAGCCAAAAACATTCAGTACTTC.

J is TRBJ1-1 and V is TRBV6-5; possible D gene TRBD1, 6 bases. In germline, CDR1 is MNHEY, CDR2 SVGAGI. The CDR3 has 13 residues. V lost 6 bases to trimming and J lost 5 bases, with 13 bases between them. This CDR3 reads CASREGRGTEAFF. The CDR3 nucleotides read TGTGCCAGCAGGGAGGGGAGGGGGACTGAAGCTTTCTTT.

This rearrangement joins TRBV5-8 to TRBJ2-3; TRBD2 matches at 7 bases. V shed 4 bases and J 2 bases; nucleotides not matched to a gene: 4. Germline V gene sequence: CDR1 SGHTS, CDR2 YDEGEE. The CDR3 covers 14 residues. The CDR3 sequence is CASSPGLPTDTQYF. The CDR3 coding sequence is TGTGCCAGCAGCCCGGGACTACCCACAGATACGCAGTATTTT.

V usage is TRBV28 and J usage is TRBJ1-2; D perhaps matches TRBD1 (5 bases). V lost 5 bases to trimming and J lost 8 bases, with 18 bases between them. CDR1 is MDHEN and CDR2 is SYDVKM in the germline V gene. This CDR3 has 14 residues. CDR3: CASSRVRVPGGYTF. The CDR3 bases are TGTGCCAGCAGTCGTGTCAGGGTCCCGGGAGGCTACACCTTC.

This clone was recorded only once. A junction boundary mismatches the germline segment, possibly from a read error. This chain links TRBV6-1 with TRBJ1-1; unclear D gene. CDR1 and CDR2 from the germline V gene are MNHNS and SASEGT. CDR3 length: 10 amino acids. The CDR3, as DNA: TGTGCCAGCAGTGATACTGAGGCTTTCTTT. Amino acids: CASSDTEAFF.

The CDR3 coding sequence is TGCAGCGGGGGACAGACTAATGAAAAACTGTTTTTT. It encodes CSGGQTNEKLFF. The chain joins TRBV29-1 to TRBJ1-4; 7 bases match TRBD1. The CDR3 loop spans 12 amino acids. V gave up 7 bases and J gave up 2 bases; unmatched junction bases: 1. Germline CDR1 SQVTM, CDR2 ANQGSEA.

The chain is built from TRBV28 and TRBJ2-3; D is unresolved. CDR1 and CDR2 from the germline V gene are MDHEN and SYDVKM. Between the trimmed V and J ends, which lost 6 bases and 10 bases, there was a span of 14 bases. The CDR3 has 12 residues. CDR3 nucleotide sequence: TGTGCCAGCAGCCAGACCGGTCCCCCGCAGTATTTT. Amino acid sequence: CASSQTGPPQYF.

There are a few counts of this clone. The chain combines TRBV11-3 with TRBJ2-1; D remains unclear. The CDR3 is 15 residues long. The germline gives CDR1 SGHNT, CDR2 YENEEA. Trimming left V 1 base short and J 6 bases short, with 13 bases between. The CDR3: CASSLGGVPANEQFF. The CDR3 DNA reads TGTGCCAGCAGCTTAGGTGGGGTCCCAGCCAATGAGCAGTTCTTC. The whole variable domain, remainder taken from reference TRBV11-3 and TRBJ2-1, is EAGVVQSPRYKIIEKKQPVAFWCNPISGHNTLYWYLQNLGQGPELLIRYENEEAVDDSQLPKDRFSAERLKGVDSTLKIQPAELGDSAVYLCASSLGGVPANEQFFGPGTRLTVL.